The 8 T cell receptor beta chains presented below share a single source sample, sequenced in a study of beta chain features in type 1 diabetes. The authors reverse transcribed all of the isolated RNA, so sequencing captured expressed TCRB transcripts. Produced via immunoSEQ multiplex PCR; TCRdb's table is partial and in-frame only. The data hold tens of thousands of clones, with around 48% observed a single time. The specimen sequenced was central memory CD4+ T cells from blood. Source of these receptors: a woman under 30 in good health.

The chain has TRBV2 and TRBJ2-2, with D possibly matching TRBD1 (5 bases). Trimming shortened V by 3 bases and J by 1 base, and 6 bases separated the two germline ends. Germline V CDR1 and CDR2: SNHLY, FYNNEI. This CDR3 region has 14 residues. The CDR3 DNA sequence: TGTGCCAGCAGTGACCAGGGGAACACCGGGGAGCTGTTTTTT. Its translation: CASSDQGNTGELFF.

This chain connects TRBV9 to TRBJ2-3, with 10 positions matching TRBD2. There are 20 residues in the CDR3. V lost 0 bases and J lost 0; bases outside the gene matches: 13. Germline CDR1 is SGDLS and CDR2 is YYNGEE. Written as DNA, the CDR3 is TGTGCCAGCAGCGTAGTACCTAGCGGGAGACCAACTACTAGCACAGATACGCAGTATTTT. Amino acids: CASSVVPSGRPTTSTDTQYF. The full variable domain, with the rest looked up from reference TRBV9 and TRBJ2-3, is DSGVTQTPKHLITATGQRVTLRCSPRSGDLSVYWYQQSLDQGLQFLIQYYNGEERAKGNILERFSAQQFPDLHSELNLSSLELGDSALYFCASSVVPSGRPTTSTDTQYFGPGTRLTVL.

V usage is TRBV6-5 and J usage is TRBJ1-1; 7 nucleotides match TRBD1. The CDR3 has 12 residues. J gave up 6 bases and V 6 bases, and 4 bases lay outside the gene matches. Germline lookup yields CDR1 MNHEY and CDR2 SVGAGI. Here the CDR3 reads CASSGQAAEAFF. CDR3 in DNA: TGTGCCAGCAGCGGACAGGCCGCTGAAGCTTTCTTT.

This clone turned up a few times. The genes are TRBV2 and TRBJ1-3; the match to TRBD1 covers 8 bases. CDR1 is SNHLY and CDR2 is FYNNEI in the germline V gene. The ends lost 6 bases at V and 3 bases at J; junction bases unmatched: 10. The CDR3 length is 16 residues. This chain's CDR3 is CASRLGMTGVGNTIYF. The CDR3 nucleotides are TGTGCCAGCAGACTTGGAATGACAGGGGTTGGAAACACCATATATTTT.

The table lists this clone with a few counts. V gene TRBV28 combines with J gene TRBJ1-5; D remains unclear. Per germline, CDR1 MDHEN and CDR2 SYDVKM. The ends were cut back, 7 bases at V and 6 bases at J, with 13 bases in the middle. The CDR3 is 13 amino acids. The CDR3 protein is CASTLPDTQPQHF. The DNA of the CDR3 is TGTGCCAGCACCCTACCCGACACTCAGCCCCAGCATTTT.

V usage is TRBV21-1 and J usage is TRBJ1-6; the tabulated D call, TRBD1, remains unverified against the DNA. TRBV21-1 is an annotated pseudogene. The CDR3 has 13 amino acids. CDR3 in amino acids: CASSKGQGVPLHF. The DNA of the CDR3 is TGTGCCAGCAGCAAGGGACAGGGAGTACCCCTCCACTTT.

This chain joins TRBV6-9 and TRBJ2-7, with D possibly being TRBD1 (6 bases). Germline loops: CDR1 MNHGY, CDR2 SVAAGI. V was clipped by 8 bases and J by 2 bases, with 10 bases between them. The CDR3 consists of 12 residues. The CDR3 here is CASGQLPYEQYF. The CDR3 nucleotides are TGTGCCAGCGGACAGCTTCCCTACGAGCAGTACTTC.

The V gene is TRBV25-1, the J gene TRBJ1-2; TRBD1 aligns across 8 bases. The CDR3 has 15 residues. The ends lost 5 bases at V and 4 bases at J; junction bases unmatched: 9. The germline V gene encodes CDR1 MGHDK and CDR2 SYGVNS. CDR3 sequence reads: CASSFGQGGTYGYTF. DNA for the CDR3: TGTGCCAGCAGTTTCGGACAGGGTGGAACCTATGGCTACACCTTC.